The sequence of this TCR beta chain was determined in a study of T cell responses to AZD1222 COVID-19 vaccine. Using immunoSEQ multiplex PCR, the repertoire was profiled, and TCRdb retains in-frame clones only, with some absent. The sample contains about 140,000 clones, roughly 91% of which appear only once. Germline lookup yields CDR1 SGHAT and CDR2 FQNNGV. Trimming took 0 bases from V and 2 from J, leaving 5 bases between them. The CDR3 totals 13 residues. The clonotype originates from an adult in good health. This chain connects TRBV11-2 to TRBJ2-7; the D is unclear. Sequenced material: peripheral blood, taken on day 0 of AZD1222 vaccination. CDR3 bases: TGTGCCAGCAGCTTAGATCAGGCCTACGAGCAGTACTTC. This encodes CASSLDQAYEQYF.